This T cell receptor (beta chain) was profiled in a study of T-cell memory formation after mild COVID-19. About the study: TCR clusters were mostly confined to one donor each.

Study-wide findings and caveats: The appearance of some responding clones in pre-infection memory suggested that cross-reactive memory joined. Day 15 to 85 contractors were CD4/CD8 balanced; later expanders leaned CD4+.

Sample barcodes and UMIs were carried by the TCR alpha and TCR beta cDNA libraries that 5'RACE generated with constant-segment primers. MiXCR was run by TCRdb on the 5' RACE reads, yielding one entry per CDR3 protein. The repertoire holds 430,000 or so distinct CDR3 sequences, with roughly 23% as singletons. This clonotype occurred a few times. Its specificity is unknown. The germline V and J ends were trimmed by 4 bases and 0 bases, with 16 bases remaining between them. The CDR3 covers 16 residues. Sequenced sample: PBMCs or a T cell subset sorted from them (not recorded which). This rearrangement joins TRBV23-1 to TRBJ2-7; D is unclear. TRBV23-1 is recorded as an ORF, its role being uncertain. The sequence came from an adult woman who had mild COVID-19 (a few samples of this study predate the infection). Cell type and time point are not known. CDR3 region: CASSPGPRLHSYEQYF. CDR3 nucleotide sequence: TGCGCCAGCAGTCCAGGACCGAGACTTCACTCCTACGAGCAGTACTTC.